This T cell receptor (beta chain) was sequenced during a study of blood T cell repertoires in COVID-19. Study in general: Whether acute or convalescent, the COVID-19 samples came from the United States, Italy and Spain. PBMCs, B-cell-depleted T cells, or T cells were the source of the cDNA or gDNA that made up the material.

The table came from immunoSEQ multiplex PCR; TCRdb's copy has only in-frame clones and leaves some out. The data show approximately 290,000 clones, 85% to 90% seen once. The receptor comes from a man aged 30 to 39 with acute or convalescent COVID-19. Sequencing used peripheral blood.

CDR3 amino acids: CASRPDRGPADTQYF. The CDR3, as DNA: TGTGCCAGCAGGCCCGACAGGGGGCCAGCAGATACGCAGTATTTT. This chain joins TRBV6-5 and TRBJ2-3; 10 bases fit TRBD1. This CDR3 comprises 15 residues. After removal of 6 bases from V and 4 bases from J, the junction contained 7 bases not matched to a gene. The V gene's germline CDR1 is MNHEY and CDR2 SVGAGI.